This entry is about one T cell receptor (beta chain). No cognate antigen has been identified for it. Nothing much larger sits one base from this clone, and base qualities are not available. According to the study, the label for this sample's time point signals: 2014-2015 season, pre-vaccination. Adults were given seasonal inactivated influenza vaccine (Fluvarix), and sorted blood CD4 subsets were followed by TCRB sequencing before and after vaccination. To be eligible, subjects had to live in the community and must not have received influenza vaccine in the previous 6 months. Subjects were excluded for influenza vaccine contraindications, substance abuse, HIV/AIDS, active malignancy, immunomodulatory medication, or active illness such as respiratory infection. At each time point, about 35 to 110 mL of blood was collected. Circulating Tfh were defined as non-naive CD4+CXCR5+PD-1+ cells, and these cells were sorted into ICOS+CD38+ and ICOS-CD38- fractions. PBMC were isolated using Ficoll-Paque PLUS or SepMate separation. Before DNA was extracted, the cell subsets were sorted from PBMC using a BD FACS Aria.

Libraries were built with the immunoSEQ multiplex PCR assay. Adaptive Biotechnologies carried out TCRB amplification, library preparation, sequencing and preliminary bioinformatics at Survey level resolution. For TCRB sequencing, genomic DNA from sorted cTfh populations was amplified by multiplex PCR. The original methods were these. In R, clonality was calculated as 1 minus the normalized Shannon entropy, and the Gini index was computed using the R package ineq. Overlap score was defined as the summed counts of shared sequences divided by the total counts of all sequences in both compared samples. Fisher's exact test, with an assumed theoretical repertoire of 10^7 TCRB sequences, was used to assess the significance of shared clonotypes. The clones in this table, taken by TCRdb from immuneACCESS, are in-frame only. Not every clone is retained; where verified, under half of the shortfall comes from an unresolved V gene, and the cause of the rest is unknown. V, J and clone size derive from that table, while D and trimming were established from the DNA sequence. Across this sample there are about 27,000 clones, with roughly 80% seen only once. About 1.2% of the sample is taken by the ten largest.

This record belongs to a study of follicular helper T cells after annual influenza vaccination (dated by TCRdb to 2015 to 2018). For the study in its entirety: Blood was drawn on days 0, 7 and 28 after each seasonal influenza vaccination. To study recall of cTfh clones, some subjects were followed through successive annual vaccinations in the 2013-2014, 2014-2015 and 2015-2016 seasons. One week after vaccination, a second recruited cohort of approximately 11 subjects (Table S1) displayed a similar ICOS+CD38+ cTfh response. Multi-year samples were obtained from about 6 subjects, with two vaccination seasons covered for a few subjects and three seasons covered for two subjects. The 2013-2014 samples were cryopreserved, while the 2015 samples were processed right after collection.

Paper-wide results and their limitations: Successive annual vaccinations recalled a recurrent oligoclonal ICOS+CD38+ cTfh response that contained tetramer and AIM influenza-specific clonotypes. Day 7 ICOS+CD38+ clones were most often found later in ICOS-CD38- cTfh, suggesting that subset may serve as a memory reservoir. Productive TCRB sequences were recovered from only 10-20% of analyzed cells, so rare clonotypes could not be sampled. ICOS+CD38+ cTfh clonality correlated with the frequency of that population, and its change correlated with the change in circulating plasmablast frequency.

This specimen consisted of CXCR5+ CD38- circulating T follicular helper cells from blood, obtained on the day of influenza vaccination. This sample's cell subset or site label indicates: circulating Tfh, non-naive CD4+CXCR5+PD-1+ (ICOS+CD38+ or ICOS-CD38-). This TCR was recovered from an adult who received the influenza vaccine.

The CDR3 protein is CASRRDGHGDTQYF. The DNA reads TGTGCCAGCCGGAGGGACGGCCATGGGGATACGCAGTATTTT. The chain is made from TRBV6-5 and TRBJ2-3; a tentative D call is TRBD2 (6 bases match). Based on the germline V gene, the CDR1 and CDR2 sequences are MNHEY and SVGAGI. V is shortened by 8 bases, J by 6 bases, and the region joining them spans 18 bases. CDR3 length: 14 amino acids, cysteine to phenylalanine. Just CDR3 DNA is preserved here, 42 bases in frame from base 1.